Listed here are 8 T cell receptor beta chains from one sample, sequenced in a study of blood T cell repertoires in COVID-19. The table came from immunoSEQ multiplex PCR; TCRdb's copy has only in-frame clones and leaves some out. The sample has roughly 100,000 clones, approximately 88% seen once. What was sequenced was peripheral blood. These receptors originate from an older woman with acute or convalescent COVID-19.

Written as DNA, the CDR3 is TGTGCCAGTAGACCCCAGCCCAGAGGCAGGGGTAATGAAAAACTGTTTTTT. It translates to CASRPQPRGRGNEKLFF. The chain joins TRBV19 to TRBJ1-4; D possibly corresponds to TRBD1 (6 bases). Trimming cost V 6 bases and J 4 bases, with 21 bases left between them. The CDR3 has 17 residues. From germline, CDR1 is LNHDA and CDR2 SQIVND (reference sequence).

The CDR3 DNA is TGCGCCAGCAGCTTAACTCTCTCCCCTGAAAAACTGTTTTTT. As protein: CASSLTLSPEKLFF. The rearrangement uses TRBV5-1 and TRBJ1-4; D is undetermined. Trimming pared 2 bases from V and 7 bases from J, leaving 12 bases between. This CDR3 region has 14 residues. Germline values: CDR1 SGHRS, CDR2 YFSETQ.

The chain links TRBV27 to TRBJ2-3, with D maybe TRBD1 (5 bases). The CDR3 spans 16 residues. V lost 7 bases to trimming and J lost 5 bases, with 22 bases between them. Germline CDR1 and CDR2: MNHEY and SMNVEV (reference sequence). This chain's CDR3 is CASKELGRNRRDTQYF. CDR3 nucleotide sequence: TGTGCCAGCAAAGAGTTGGGGCGGAATAGAAGAGATACGCAGTATTTT.

The genes are TRBV15 and TRBJ2-5, with a possible D match to TRBD1 (5 bases). Germline CDR1 is LNHNV and CDR2 is YYDKDF (reference sequence). The CDR3 has 14 residues. Trimming pared 5 bases from V and 6 bases from J, leaving 16 bases between. The CDR3: CATSLNSGKQTQYF. CDR3 DNA sequence: TGTGCCACCAGCCTAAACTCAGGGAAGCAGACCCAGTACTTC.

The rearrangement links TRBV27 to TRBJ2-1; 8 bases fit TRBD2. This CDR3 has 16 residues. J gave up 5 bases and V 5 bases, and 11 bases lay outside the gene matches. Per the germline V gene, CDR1 is MNHEY and CDR2 is SMNVEV (reference sequence). In DNA form, the CDR3 reads TGTGCCAGCAGTCCCCTGGGGTTAGCGGGAAACAATGAGCAGTTCTTC. This gives the protein CASSPLGLAGNNEQFF.

The chain has TRBV6-1 and TRBJ1-1; D possibly corresponds to TRBD1 (5 bases). The CDR3 totals 16 residues. Germline loops: CDR1 MNHNS, CDR2 SASEGT. Trimming cost V 2 bases and J 11 bases, with 24 bases left between them. The chain's CDR3 is CASSESTQVYFALAFF. For the CDR3, the DNA is TGTGCCAGCAGTGAAAGCACACAGGTCTATTTCGCTTTGGCTTTCTTT.

This clone was found once. V and J are TRBV27 and TRBJ2-7, with 9 bases lining up with TRBD2. The CDR3 runs to 16 residues. Germline V gene lookup returns CDR1 MNHEY and CDR2 SMNVEV (reference sequence). J lost 7 bases, V lost 4 bases, and 14 bases had no gene match. CDR3 bases: TGTGCCAGCAGTTCCCAAAGGGCGGGAGGGTCCAGGGAGCAGTACTTC. This encodes CASSSQRAGGSREQYF.

This rearrangement joins TRBV19 to TRBJ1-1, with D possibly being TRBD1 (6 bases). CDR1 is LNHDA, CDR2 SQIVND, per germline (reference sequence). This CDR3 spans 14 amino acids. V dropped 8 bases and J dropped 4 bases, with 17 bases sitting between them. The CDR3: CASAWDISSTEAFF. As DNA, the CDR3 is TGTGCCAGTGCTTGGGACATCTCAAGCACTGAAGCTTTCTTT.